Sequencing of this TCR beta chain was carried out in a study of cytomegalovirus exposure and HLA in healthy donors. Findings of the study overall: Rarity characterized most TCR sequences, yet some public TCRs appeared in many donors. It was reported that TCR beta sequences correctly inferred the HLA-A and HLA-B alleles for most subjects. An Asian-associated ancestry cluster reportedly showed fewer N-insertions than the roughly 700-donor mean in a later analysis. Several V segments, TRBV6-2 and TRBV6-3 among them, could not be told apart and were dropped.

This CDR3 comprises 17 residues. With 0 bases clipped from V and 3 bases from J, the junction kept 10 bases outside the gene matches. Germline V gene lookup returns CDR1 SGDLS and CDR2 YYNGEE. Turning to this clone: What it recognizes is unknown.

PCR amplification relied on 60 Vbeta primers (plus 13 Jbeta primers). TCRdb's copy holds only in-frame clones and misses some; the assay was immunoSEQ multiplex PCR. Among 200,000 to 250,000 clones listed, about 74% were seen once. This rearrangement joins TRBV9 to TRBJ1-2, with 8 bases lining up with TRBD1. Sequencing was done on a sample of PBMCs. The sequence was obtained from a woman in her 30s in good health and CMV-seronegative. The DNA of the CDR3 is TGTGCCAGCAGCGTAGGTTGGGACAGGCCCTCCGACTATGGCTACACCTTC. Translation: CASSVGWDRPSDYGYTF.